The clone carrying this T cell receptor (beta chain) was detected a few times. V was pared by 0 bases and J by 4 bases, with 13 bases between. In germline, CDR1 is SGDLS, CDR2 YYNGEE. The CDR3 consists of 16 residues. The entry originates in a study of blood T cells in healthy people across ages. A second PCR, run for roughly 7 to 12 cycles, used a sample-barcoded 5' primer plus a J-beta primer mix. TCRdb processed the 5' RACE reads anew with MiXCR; each CDR3 protein has one entry. This sample has roughly 500,000 distinct CDR3 sequences, with nearly 25% found just once. These records were also assigned to another study, of T cells of mothers and their children.

Sample: blood. The chain is built from TRBV9 and TRBJ2-2, with D possibly matching TRBD2 (6 bases). This TCR was sampled from a boy younger than 18 in good health. DNA for the CDR3: TGTGCCAGCAGCGTAGTTGGGGGAGCGGGCACCGGGGAGCTGTTTTTT. It is translated as CASSVVGGAGTGELFF.